The T cell receptor (beta chain) under discussion was sequenced for a study of persistence of HIV-infected CD4 T cells. An overlapping HIV-1 Gag peptide pool stimulated these cells at roughly 1 ug/peptide/mL. Sorting of responding CD4+ T cells relied on upregulated CD40 ligand together with CD69. Regarding this clone: Its antigen is still unknown.

This was the immunoSEQ version 4 assay in survey mode. Method: immunoSEQ multiplex PCR; TCRdb's copy keeps in-frame clones and lacks some. The data show about 20,000 clones, approximately 65% seen once. This TCR derives from an adult woman with HIV who was CMV-seropositive. Source: CD4+ T cells sorted from PBMCs after approximately 19-hour stimulation, taken from a patient who received antiretroviral therapy.

The chain's CDR3 is CASSPRTGRDQPQHF. In DNA form, the CDR3 reads TGTGCCAGCTCACCCCGGACAGGGCGTGATCAGCCCCAGCATTTT. V and J are TRBV18 and TRBJ1-5; 8 nucleotides align to TRBD1. After removal of 3 bases from V and 5 bases from J, the junction contained 6 bases not matched to a gene. This CDR3 is built from 15 residues. Germline V gene sequence: CDR1 KGHSH, CDR2 LQKENI.